This T cell receptor (beta chain) was profiled in a study of CD8 T cells in Susac syndrome. RNA was extracted with the RNeasy kit, and a quantity of 0.5 to 1 ug was reverse transcribed using random hexamers. Amplification of the TCR beta CDR3 was carried out by immunoSEQ multiplex PCR, which spanned a total of 54 Vbeta and 13 Jbeta segments. TCRdb re-called the immunoSEQ multiplex PCR reads through MiXCR, storing one row per CDR3 protein. This sample has about 180,000 distinct CDR3 sequences, with 85% to 95% found just once. V lost 4 bases, J lost 0 bases, and 10 bases lay in between. Per the germline V gene, CDR1 is SGHRS and CDR2 is YFSETQ. This CDR3 contains 14 residues.

Sequencing was done on a sample of CD4+ T cells from PBMCs. This chain joins TRBV5-1 and TRBJ1-2, with a weak D call TRBD1 (6 bases). This receptor was identified in a human donor with Susac syndrome. In DNA, the CDR3 is TGCGCCAGCAGCAAGACAGGTTCTAACTATGGCTACACCTTC. Protein sequence: CASSKTGSNYGYTF.